Below are 23 T cell receptor beta chains sequenced from a single sample in a study of control samples from healthy donors and cancer patients. The method was immunoSEQ multiplex PCR; TCRdb's version includes in-frame clones alone and lacks a portion of them. The sample includes roughly 120,000 clones, 75% to 90% of them seen just once. Material for sequencing was PBMCs. The receptors stem from a woman in her fifties or sixties with colorectal cancer.

This chain uses TRBV9 with TRBJ1-3; maybe TRBD1 (5 bases). CDR3 size: 15 residues. The V end was cut by 5 bases, the J end by 0 bases, with 12 bases between. Per germline, CDR1 SGDLS and CDR2 YYNGEE. CDR3 amino acids: CASRPSGVSGNTIYF. Written as DNA, the CDR3 is TGTGCCAGCAGACCTTCGGGGGTCTCTGGAAACACCATATATTTT.

The V gene is TRBV25-1, the J gene TRBJ1-2, with D perhaps TRBD1 (5 bases). CDR1 is MGHDK and CDR2 is SYGVNS in the germline V gene. V was pared by 1 base and J by 12 bases, with 12 bases between. The CDR3 runs to 12 residues. The CDR3, as DNA: TGTGCCAGCAGTGAATTCGGGGGGACCCACACCTTC. This sequence encodes CASSEFGGTHTF.

The CDR3 is CASSPTVTGQPQHF. CDR3 in DNA: TGTGCCAGCTCACCGACAGTAACGGGTCAGCCCCAGCATTTT. The rearrangement links TRBV18 to TRBJ1-5, with D maybe TRBD1 (5 bases). Trimming removed 3 bases from V and 6 bases from J, with 12 bases in between. This CDR3 contains 14 residues. CDR1 is KGHSH, CDR2 LQKENI, per germline.

This clone was observed a single time. The chain carries TRBV18 and TRBJ2-3; 10 bases fit TRBD2. The CDR3 sequence is 17 residues long. Germline CDR1 reads KGHSH; CDR2 reads LQKENI. J lost 2 bases, V lost 1 base, and 6 bases had no gene match. The CDR3 loop reads CASSPLRLAGDTDTQYF. The CDR3 DNA is TGTGCCAGCTCACCACTACGTCTAGCGGGAGACACAGATACGCAGTATTTT.

The chain uses TRBV27 and TRBJ1-2, with D hard to call. V was cut by 0 bases and J by 4 bases, with 12 bases left in between. Germline V gene sequence: CDR1 MNHEY, CDR2 SMNVEV (reference sequence). This CDR3 has 15 amino acids. The chain's CDR3 is CASSLSGGMGYGYTF. CDR3 nucleotides: TGTGCCAGCAGTTTATCGGGAGGGATGGGCTATGGCTACACCTTC.

The gene calls are TRBV7-9 and TRBJ1-1; D is ambiguous. V lost 5 bases to trimming and J lost 3 bases, with 13 bases between them. CDR3 length: 14 amino acids. Germline assignment: CDR1 SEHNR and CDR2 FQNEAQ (reference sequence). The CDR3 nucleotides read TGTGCCAGCAGCCCCGTGCGGAGGGACACTGAAGCTTTCTTT. Its translation: CASSPVRRDTEAFF.

This chain joins TRBV9 and TRBJ1-5; 7 nucleotides line up with TRBD1. CDR3 length equals 16 residues. Germline CDR1 and CDR2: SGDLS and YYNGEE. V lost 4 bases, J lost 7 bases, and 14 bases stayed unmatched. Here the CDR3 reads CASSQSVVQGGQPQHF. For the CDR3, the DNA is TGTGCCAGCAGCCAGAGCGTAGTCCAGGGGGGACAGCCCCAGCATTTT.

This CDR3 is CASRTGGLAGELFF. DNA of the CDR3: TGTGCCAGCCGAACAGGGGGTTTAGCCGGGGAGCTGTTTTTT. The chain combines TRBV6-5 with TRBJ2-2; 8 positions match TRBD1. CDR1 is MNHEY and CDR2 is SVGAGI in the germline V gene. This CDR3 has 14 amino acids. V lost 8 bases to trimming and J lost 6 bases; unmatched junction nucleotides: 8.

V and J are TRBV4-1 and TRBJ1-3; the D is unclear. Germline values: CDR1 MGHRA, CDR2 YSYEKL. Trimming left V 1 base short and J 3 bases short, with 10 bases between. The CDR3 has 15 amino acids. CDR3 region: CASSQGFGDGNTIYF. DNA of the CDR3: TGCGCCAGCAGCCAAGGATTTGGGGATGGAAACACCATATATTTT.

Notes on this clone: No conserved phenylalanine or tryptophan is present at the end of the CDR3, so a read error is the likely explanation. The chain couples TRBV7-9 to TRBJ2-7, with 8 positions matching TRBD1. V was clipped by 2 bases and J by 4 bases; unmatched bases: 7. This CDR3 spans 15 amino acids. Germline lookup yields CDR1 SEHNR and CDR2 FQNEAQ (reference sequence). For the CDR3, the DNA is TGTGCCAGCAGCTTAAACAGCAGGGGGCGTTACGAGCAGTACCTC. Its translation is CASSLNSRGRYEQYL.

The table lists this clone with a count of one. This sequence joins TRBV18 and TRBJ2-1, with unresolved D. Trimming left V 3 bases short and J 3 bases short, with 15 bases between. Germline CDR1 is KGHSH and CDR2 is LQKENI. The CDR3 sequence is 16 residues long. The CDR3 nucleotides are TGTGCCAGCTCACCTCTGGGCCCGTCCATCTACAATGAGCAGTTCTTC. Amino acid sequence: CASSPLGPSIYNEQFF.

The rearrangement joins TRBV6-6 to TRBJ2-2; no firm D call. V was pared by 0 bases and J by 9 bases, with 2 bases between. CDR3 length: 11 amino acids. Germline-derived CDR1 and CDR2 are MNHNY and SVGAGI (reference sequence). CDR3 nucleotides: TGTGCCAGCAGTTACTCCCGGGAGCTGTTTTTT. Amino acids: CASSYSRELFF.

This clone was found many times. The gene calls are TRBV12-3 or TRBV12-4 and TRBJ1-2; D is uncertain. V was shortened by 5 bases and J by 8 bases, with 12 bases between the two germline ends. This CDR3 contains 12 residues. This CDR3 is CASSPHSIGYTF. Here the CDR3 DNA reads TGTGCCAGCAGTCCTCACAGCATCGGCTACACCTTC.

V gene TRBV5-1 combines with J gene TRBJ1-1; a possible D gene is TRBD1 (6 bases). The CDR3 extends over 16 amino acids. Germline V gene lookup returns CDR1 SGHRS and CDR2 YFSETQ. Trimming pared 0 bases from V and 4 bases from J, leaving 16 bases between. The CDR3 here is CASSLAEGGGGTEAFF. In nucleotides, the CDR3 is TGCGCCAGCAGCTTGGCCGAGGGGGGCGGTGGCACTGAAGCTTTCTTT.

The J gene is TRBJ2-7, the V gene TRBV6-6, with 8 nucleotides matching TRBD1. Germline V gene sequence: CDR1 MNHNY, CDR2 SVGAGI (reference sequence). The CDR3 extends over 15 amino acids. Trimming took 2 bases from V and 3 from J; bases not matched to a gene: 6. The chain's CDR3 is CASSYGRGRFYEQYF. CDR3 coding DNA: TGTGCCAGCAGTTACGGCAGGGGGCGGTTCTACGAGCAGTACTTC.

This clone appeared once. V usage is TRBV5-1 and J usage is TRBJ2-2; either TRBD1 or TRBD2 may fit D (5 bases each). The V gene lost 0 bases and the J gene lost 6 bases, with 18 bases spanning the gap. Germline V gene lookup returns CDR1 SGHRS and CDR2 YFSETQ. The CDR3 covers 17 residues. In DNA, the CDR3 is TGCGCCAGCAGCTTGGCCCCCGCCGGGGCTGGATCCGGGGAGCTGTTTTTT. Translated, it gives CASSLAPAGAGSGELFF.

This chain connects TRBV29-1 to TRBJ2-5, with D possibly being TRBD2 (6 bases). V was cut by 6 bases and J by 5 bases, with 16 bases left in between. This CDR3 has 13 residues. Germline V gene data show CDR1 as SQVTM and CDR2 as ANQGSEA. The CDR3 loop reads CSVETGTGETQYF. CDR3 bases: TGCAGCGTCGAAACCGGGACTGGGGAGACCCAGTACTTC.

The rearrangement joins TRBV6-5 to TRBJ1-1; 7 positions agree with TRBD1. V dropped 4 bases and J dropped 6; count of bases not matched to a gene: 2. Germline values: CDR1 MNHEY, CDR2 SVGAGI. This CDR3 is built from 12 residues. CDR3: CASSSTGSEAFF. The CDR3 region has the DNA TGTGCCAGCAGTTCGACAGGGTCTGAAGCTTTCTTT.

The chain is built from TRBV27 and TRBJ1-2, with no clear D. Trimming took 4 bases from V and 3 from J, leaving 15 bases between them. The germline CDR1 and CDR2 sequences are MNHEY and SMNVEV (reference sequence). This CDR3 region has 15 residues. CDR3 DNA: TGTGCCAGCAGTTCAAGACCGAATCCCCACTATGGCTACACCTTC. This translates into CASSSRPNPHYGYTF.

The J gene is TRBJ1-6, the V gene TRBV19, with D unresolved. CDR3 length: 17 amino acids. Germline-derived CDR1 and CDR2 are LNHDA and SQIVND (reference sequence). V was cut by 6 bases and J by 2 bases, with 17 bases left in between. CDR3 protein: CASSPGSSSAYNSPLHF. The CDR3 nucleotides read TGTGCCAGTAGCCCCGGATCCTCAAGCGCCTATAATTCACCCCTCCACTTT.

The chain carries TRBV27 and TRBJ2-2; tentative D call: TRBD1 (6 bases). The CDR3 is 14 amino acids. Trimming left V 2 bases short and J 6 bases short, with 10 bases between. CDR1 is MNHEY and CDR2 is SMNVEV in the germline V gene (reference sequence). Here the CDR3 DNA reads TGTGCCAGCAGTTTAAGGGGGATCCCCGGGGAGCTGTTTTTT. Residues: CASSLRGIPGELFF.

This chain links TRBV28 with TRBJ2-3, with 8 positions matching TRBD2. CDR3 length: 15 residues. From germline, CDR1 is MDHEN and CDR2 SYDVKM. The V and J ends lost 7 bases and 0 bases, in that order; junction bases with no gene match: 6. CDR3: CASTRRGGSTDTQYF. The CDR3 DNA reads as TGTGCCAGCACTCGTCGGGGGGGGAGCACAGATACGCAGTATTTT.

The rearrangement joins TRBV7-9 to TRBJ2-5, with 8 bases identical to TRBD1. J was trimmed by 4 bases and V by 4 bases; bases with no gene match: 11. The CDR3 has 16 amino acids. The germline CDR1 and CDR2 sequences are SEHNR and FQNEAQ (reference sequence). CDR3 in amino acids: CASSSEDRDGSETQYF. The CDR3 region has the DNA TGTGCCAGCAGCTCAGAGGACAGGGATGGCTCAGAGACCCAGTACTTC.